By its share, the clone carrying this T cell receptor (delta chain) is medium-sized (0.01 to 0.1%). Other nucleotide sequences from this sample produce the same CDR3. J lost 5 bases, V lost 0 bases, and 10 bases had no gene match. This CDR3 has 16 amino acids. The germline CDR1 and CDR2 sequences are GEAIGNYY and EKD. This entry belongs to a study of gamma-delta chains in newborns, infants, children. TCRdb reanalysed the reads via CATT. There are 9,500 to 13,000 delta-chain clones in the sample; about 3.5% occur only once, and roughly 8.7% lies in the top ten. Sequenced material: blood. The receptor comes from a child who was a newborn, infant or young child, either healthy, febrile or measles-vaccinated (not recorded which). V usage is TRDV2 and J usage is TRDJ1, with TRDD3 matching 8 bases. This CDR3 is CACDTVTGGPADKLIF. CDR3 in DNA: TGTGCCTGTGACACCGTAACTGGGGGCCCCGCAGATAAACTCATCTTT.